A single sample gave rise to the 29 T cell receptor beta chains below, sequenced in a study of T cell repertoires in cytomegalovirus infection. Their antigens are not known. TCRdb re-derived calls from the reads in MiXCR, one entry per CDR3 protein. The repertoire has about 130,000 distinct CDR3 sequences, approximately 24% of them found once; the top ten carry 34%. Specimen: PBMCs, sequenced either directly or after in vitro stimulation (not recorded which). These TCRs come from a human donor in good health (CMV status not recorded). Some clones in this sample may be carry-over from other donors' samples.

The V call is TRBV7-9, the J call TRBJ2-5; 10 positions match TRBD1. The CDR3 loop spans 14 amino acids. The J segment lost 5 bases and the V segment lost 5 bases, leaving 5 bases of the junction unmatched. The V gene's germline CDR1 is SEHNR and CDR2 FQNEAQ (reference sequence). CDR3 region: CASSKGQGRETQYF. As DNA, the CDR3 is TGTGCCAGCAGCAAGGGACAGGGGAGGGAGACCCAGTACTTC.

The CDR3 nucleotides are TGTGCCAGCAGCCGCGATGGGACACGTGAAGCTTTCTTT. Residues: CASSRDGTREAFF. The V gene is TRBV7-9, the J gene TRBJ1-1; possibly TRBD1 for D (6 bases). CDR3 size: 13 residues. The germline V gene has CDR1 SEHNR and CDR2 FQNEAQ (reference sequence). V gave up 5 bases and J gave up 7 bases, with 14 bases separating them.

The J gene is TRBJ2-1, the V gene TRBV5-1; 12 bases line up with TRBD2. After removal of 4 bases from V and 4 bases from J, the junction contained 12 bases not matched to a gene. This CDR3 is 18 amino acids long. Germline V gives CDR1 SGHRS, CDR2 YFSETQ. The CDR3 here is CASSLAPSGRGGYNEQFF. DNA for the CDR3: TGCGCCAGCAGCCTGGCACCTAGCGGGAGGGGTGGTTACAATGAGCAGTTCTTC.

The chain couples TRBV6-2 or TRBV6-3 to TRBJ1-1, with D possibly being TRBD1 (6 bases). The CDR3 runs 16 residues. Germline V gene lookup returns CDR1 MNHEY and CDR2 SVGEGT. V was pared by 7 bases and J by 1 base, with 19 bases between. The CDR3 is CASTHEGGPRNTEAFF. In nucleotides, the CDR3 is TGTGCCAGCACCCATGAAGGGGGACCCAGGAACACTGAAGCTTTCTTT.

The V call is TRBV10-3, the J call TRBJ2-7, with 11 bases fitting TRBD1. The J segment lost 5 bases and the V segment lost 11 bases, leaving 5 bases of the junction unmatched. The CDR3 runs to 12 residues. Germline lookup yields CDR1 ENHRY and CDR2 SYGVKD. The CDR3 DNA reads as TGTGCCGCGGCGGGACAGGGGGACGAGCAGTACGTC. This translates into CAAAGQGDEQYV.

The chain recombines TRBV28 with TRBJ2-3, with 10 bases aligning to TRBD1. V lost 10 bases, J lost 5 bases, and 12 bases stayed unmatched. Germline CDR1 is MDHEN and CDR2 is SYDVKM. CDR3 length equals 15 residues. This CDR3 reads CAIAGTGADRDTQYF. The CDR3 region has the DNA TGTGCCATCGCAGGGACAGGGGCCGACCGAGATACGCAGTATTTT.

The chain uses TRBV20-1 and TRBJ2-3, with D maybe TRBD1 (6 bases). This CDR3 contains 13 residues. Per germline, CDR1 DFQATT and CDR2 SNEGSKA (reference sequence). With 5 bases removed from V and 4 bases from J, the gap between germline ends came to 13 bases. The CDR3 DNA reads as TGCAGTGCTGCTCCCCCAGGGGCAGATACGCAGTATTTT. Amino acid sequence: CSAAPPGADTQYF.

This clonotype was seen only a few times. This sequence joins TRBV15 and TRBJ1-2, with D possibly being TRBD1 (5 bases). The V gene lost 9 bases and the J gene lost 7 bases, with 15 bases spanning the gap. Per germline, CDR1 LNHNV and CDR2 YYDKDF (reference sequence). The CDR3 spans 12 residues. The CDR3 loop reads CATGAYGGGYTF. The CDR3 nucleotides are TGTGCCACAGGCGCATACGGGGGTGGCTACACCTTC.

The genes are TRBV7-9 and TRBJ1-2; the D is unclear. In germline, CDR1 is SEHNR, CDR2 FQNEAQ (reference sequence). The CDR3 extends over 13 amino acids. V lost 8 bases and J lost 2, with 12 bases in between. CDR3 sequence reads: CASREDQNYGYTF. DNA of the CDR3: TGTGCCAGCCGGGAGGACCAGAACTATGGCTACACCTTC.

This clonotype has a handful of counts. The gene calls are TRBV20-1 and TRBJ1-3, with D unclear. The ends were cut back, 4 bases at V and 4 bases at J, with 8 bases in the middle. This CDR3 comprises 12 residues. CDR1 is DFQATT, CDR2 SNEGSKA, per germline (reference sequence). For the CDR3, the DNA is TGCAGTGCTAAGGAGGCGGGAAACACCATATATTTT. Residues: CSAKEAGNTIYF.

This clonotype was detected many times. J is TRBJ1-5 and V is TRBV7-6; D not resolved. Germline lookup yields CDR1 SGHVS and CDR2 FNYEAQ. The CDR3 covers 14 residues. V lost 1 base and J 5 bases, leaving 9 bases between the germline ends. The CDR3 loop is CASSLGWGDQPQHF. In nucleotides, the CDR3 is TGTGCCAGCAGCTTAGGGTGGGGTGATCAGCCCCAGCATTTT.

The V gene is TRBV20-1, the J gene TRBJ1-5; D is perhaps TRBD1 (6 bases). V was pared by 6 bases and J by 4 bases, with 13 bases between. The CDR3 runs 13 residues. Per germline, CDR1 DFQATT and CDR2 SNEGSKA (reference sequence). The CDR3 nucleotides read TGCAGTGCAAACAGGGAGTCGAATCAGCCCCAGCATTTT. Residues: CSANRESNQPQHF.

This sequence joins TRBV4-1 and TRBJ2-1; D might be TRBD1 or TRBD2, each matching 5 bases. In germline, CDR1 is MGHRA, CDR2 YSYEKL. The CDR3 sequence is 17 residues long. The germline V and J ends were trimmed by 5 bases and 7 bases, with 24 bases remaining between them. CDR3: CASSDTRGTVVNNEQFF. CDR3 DNA sequence: TGCGCCAGCAGCGACACCCGGGGCACCGTCGTCAATAATGAGCAGTTCTTC.

There are many counts of this clonotype. The genes are TRBV27 and TRBJ2-1; 9 bases align to TRBD2. This CDR3 is built from 16 residues. V trimming: 6 bases; J trimming: 6 bases; junction bases outside the gene matches: 12. Germline lookup yields CDR1 MNHEY and CDR2 SMNVEV (reference sequence). The CDR3 nucleotides read TGTGCCAGCAGCCAGGGGCTAGCGGGGAGGAGCAATGAGCAGTTCTTC. Its translation is CASSQGLAGRSNEQFF.

This clonotype has a handful of counts. The chain carries TRBV9 and TRBJ2-3; 9 nucleotides match TRBD1. Germline V gene lookup returns CDR1 SGDLS and CDR2 YYNGEE. The CDR3 is made up of 15 amino acids. V lost 3 bases and J lost 6; bases outside the gene matches: 8. The CDR3 here is CASSAYRGQPDTQYF. CDR3 nucleotides: TGTGCCAGCAGCGCATACAGGGGGCAGCCGGATACGCAGTATTTT.

The V gene is TRBV7-3, the J gene TRBJ1-2; TRBD1 is a possible D gene (5 bases). The germline gives CDR1 SGHTA, CDR2 FQGTGA. The germline V and J ends were trimmed by 6 bases and 14 bases, with 16 bases remaining between them. The CDR3 consists of 11 residues. The CDR3 is CASRYWDRVTF. For the CDR3, the DNA is TGTGCCAGCAGGTACTGGGACCGCGTAACCTTC. Filled out from reference TRBV7-3 and TRBJ1-2, the complete variable domain reads GAGVSQTPSNKVTEKGKYVELRCDPISGHTALYWYRQSLGQGPEFLIYFQGTGAADDSGLPNDRFFAVRPEGSVSTLKIQRTERGDSAVYLCASRYWDRVTFGSGTRLTVV.

This sequence joins TRBV6-6 and TRBJ2-4; 13 bases align to TRBD2. CDR3 length equals 17 residues. CDR1 is MNHNY and CDR2 is SVGAGI in the germline V gene (reference sequence). J gave up 7 bases and V 2 bases, and 8 bases lay outside the gene matches. The CDR3 protein is CASSYERLAGGGNIQYF. Here the CDR3 DNA reads TGTGCCAGCAGTTACGAAAGACTAGCGGGAGGAGGGAACATTCAGTACTTC.

J is TRBJ2-1 and V is TRBV7-2, with TRBD1 matching over 8 bases. Germline V gene sequence: CDR1 SGHTA, CDR2 FQGNSA. V gave up 6 bases and J gave up 7 bases; unmatched junction bases: 11. The CDR3 loop spans 15 amino acids. Here the CDR3 DNA reads TGTGCCAGCAGAAAAGGACAGGGCATAAGGAATGAGCAGTTCTTC. It yields the protein CASRKGQGIRNEQFF.

V is TRBV19 and J is TRBJ1-5, with unresolved D. Trimming took off 1 base at V and 6 bases at J, with 1 base between the two ends. The CDR3 is 11 residues long. Germline V gene data show CDR1 as LNHDA and CDR2 as SQIVND (reference sequence). As DNA, the CDR3 is TGTGCCAGTAGTATAGGTCAGCCCCAGCATTTT. Amino acids: CASSIGQPQHF.

This sequence joins TRBV20-1 and TRBJ2-1; 9 bases fit TRBD2. Germline CDR1 is DFQATT and CDR2 is SNEGSKA (reference sequence). This CDR3 is 17 amino acids long. V gave up 0 bases and J gave up 6 bases; unmatched junction bases: 12. This CDR3 is CSARDNWASGTVNEQFF. The CDR3 nucleotides read TGCAGTGCTAGAGATAATTGGGCTAGCGGGACCGTCAATGAGCAGTTCTTC.

This clonotype was recorded at least ten times. V and J are TRBV12-3 or TRBV12-4 and TRBJ1-5, with 8 bases fitting TRBD1. V lost 6 bases and J lost 3; bases outside the gene matches: 7. This CDR3 spans 15 amino acids. In DNA, the CDR3 is TGTGCCAGCAGATCGACAGGGGTCAACAATCAGCCCCAGCATTTT. Its translation: CASRSTGVNNQPQHF.

The chain couples TRBV7-9 to TRBJ2-3; 11 bases align to TRBD2. Trimming took 4 bases from V and 3 from J; bases not matched to a gene: 3. This CDR3 contains 15 residues. From germline, CDR1 is SEHNR and CDR2 FQNEAQ (reference sequence). CDR3 sequence: CASSYPSGRTDTQYF. The CDR3 bases are TGTGCCAGCAGCTACCCTAGCGGGAGGACAGATACGCAGTATTTT.

This clonotype appeared a few times. The V call is TRBV11-2, the J call TRBJ2-2; 9 positions match TRBD2. Looked up from germline, CDR1 is SGHAT and CDR2 is FQNNGV. V dropped 5 bases and J dropped 6; count of bases not matched to a gene: 10. The CDR3 runs to 16 residues. The CDR3 reads CASSPYSGRSSGELFF. CDR3 in DNA: TGTGCCAGCAGCCCGTACAGCGGGAGGTCGTCCGGGGAGCTGTTTTTT.

The chain recombines TRBV9 with TRBJ2-3, with 7 nucleotides matching TRBD2. The V gene end was trimmed by 1 base and the J gene end by 2 bases; junction bases not matched to a gene: 4. This CDR3 contains 15 residues. CDR1 and CDR2 (germline): SGDLS, YYNGEE. The CDR3 coding sequence is TGTGCCAGCAGCGTAAGTACTAGCGCCACAGATACGCAGTATTTT. Translation: CASSVSTSATDTQYF.

This clonotype has a handful of counts. The chain employs TRBV19 and TRBJ1-4; D is uncertain. The CDR3 is made up of 17 amino acids. Germline CDR1 LNHDA, CDR2 SQIVND (reference sequence). V was pared by 3 bases and J by 7 bases, with 21 bases between. This CDR3 is CASSIGRSPGGAEKLFF. Here the CDR3 DNA reads TGTGCCAGTAGTATCGGGAGATCCCCGGGCGGTGCTGAAAAACTGTTTTTT.

This clonotype was detected many times. The gene calls are TRBV12-3 or TRBV12-4 and TRBJ1-1; D uncertain. V was trimmed by 5 bases and J by 10 bases, leaving 11 bases between them. This CDR3 is built from 11 residues. As DNA, the CDR3 is TGTGCCAGCAGTCGGGGTTACGGAGCTTTCTTT. It codes for CASSRGYGAFF.

This clonotype appeared a few times. V and J are TRBV18 and TRBJ1-4; TRBD1 might be the D (5 bases). The CDR3 loop spans 14 amino acids. Germline lookup yields CDR1 KGHSH and CDR2 LQKENI. The V gene lost 8 bases and the J gene lost 7 bases, with 17 bases spanning the gap. CDR3 in amino acids: CASTPGSGGEKLFF. DNA for the CDR3: TGTGCCAGCACGCCGGGGTCCGGGGGTGAAAAACTGTTTTTT.

The chain employs TRBV15 and TRBJ2-1, with 11 bases aligning to TRBD2. The germline V gene has CDR1 LNHNV and CDR2 YYDKDF (reference sequence). Trimming took 3 bases from V and 0 from J; bases not matched to a gene: 13. There are 20 residues in the CDR3. The CDR3 coding sequence is TGTGCCACCAGCAGCTACCCCGGGACTAGCGGAAGGGGCTCCTACAATGAGCAGTTCTTC. Protein sequence: CATSSYPGTSGRGSYNEQFF.

V usage is TRBV7-3 and J usage is TRBJ1-4, with a possible D match to TRBD1 (6 bases). From germline, CDR1 is SGHTA and CDR2 FQGTGA. Trimming took 6 bases from V and 7 from J, leaving 18 bases between them. CDR3 size: 15 residues. In nucleotides, the CDR3 is TGTGCCAGCAGTAACGCAGGGGCCCTGGGTGAAAAACTGTTTTTT. Encoded protein: CASSNAGALGEKLFF.